The 6 T cell receptor beta chains listed next were all sequenced from one sample in a study of vaccination effects on CD4 cells after COVID-19. Once cultured for roughly ten days, the cells underwent separation to obtain CD4+ T cells. The antigens these receptors bind are not known. Assay: immunoSEQ multiplex PCR; the TCRdb copy retains only in-frame clones and omits some. This sample has roughly 68,000 clones, with about 72% found just once. Sequencing was performed on CD4+ T cells from PBMCs cultured without peptide, taken before COVID-19 vaccination. The receptors stem from a human donor who had a prior SARS-CoV-2 infection.

The chain employs TRBV6-1 and TRBJ1-4; D is undetermined. The CDR3 is made up of 14 amino acids. Per germline, CDR1 MNHNS and CDR2 SASEGT. The ends were cut back, 3 bases at V and 8 bases at J, with 13 bases in the middle. The CDR3 nucleotides read TGTGCCAGCAGTGACCGTTCCGAAGGGGAAAAACTGTTTTTT. Translation gives CASSDRSEGEKLFF.

The chain recombines TRBV6-5 with TRBJ1-6; D is unresolved. V was clipped by 0 bases and J by 0 bases, with 6 bases between them. The germline V gene has CDR1 MNHEY and CDR2 SVGAGI. The CDR3 consists of 16 residues. CDR3 amino acids: CASSYSVSSYNSPLHF. The CDR3 DNA reads as TGTGCCAGCAGTTACTCCGTGAGCTCCTATAATTCACCCCTCCACTTT.

The V gene is TRBV3-1 (or the pseudogene TRBV3-2), the J gene TRBJ2-5; 7 bases are shared with TRBD1. Germline-derived CDR1 and CDR2 are LGHDT and YNNKEL (reference sequence). The V and J ends lost 4 bases and 3 bases, in that order; junction bases with no gene match: 14. This CDR3 comprises 17 residues. CDR3 sequence: CASSPKATGYRKETQYF. The DNA for the CDR3 is TGTGCCAGCAGCCCGAAAGCGACAGGGTATAGGAAAGAGACCCAGTACTTC.

The chain couples TRBV11-3 to TRBJ2-1; the D is unclear. The CDR3 sequence is 11 residues long. The V and J ends lost 5 bases and 8 bases respectively, with 7 bases between them. CDR1 and CDR2 (germline): SGHNT, YENEEA. The CDR3 nucleotides read TGTGCCAGCAGCCTTGAGGATGAGCAGTTCTTC. As protein: CASSLEDEQFF.

V is TRBV5-1 and J is TRBJ2-7; D possibly corresponds to TRBD2 (6 bases). Germline V gene sequence: CDR1 SGHRS, CDR2 YFSETQ. The V end was cut by 4 bases, the J end by 0 bases, with 14 bases between. CDR3 length: 15 amino acids. The CDR3 DNA is TGCGCCAGCAGCCCGCTCGGGGGAACCTCCTACGAGCAGTACTTC. Translated, it gives CASSPLGGTSYEQYF.

The V call is TRBV10-2, the J call TRBJ2-3; 7 bases line up with TRBD2. Germline trimming cut 4 bases from V and 4 bases from J; bases unmatched to any gene: 5. Germline CDR1 and CDR2: WSHSY and SAAADI. The CDR3 length is 14 residues. The CDR3 sequence: CASSAVAGPDTQYF. CDR3 in DNA: TGCGCCAGCAGTGCAGTAGCGGGCCCAGATACGCAGTATTTT.